The text below deals with one T cell receptor (beta chain). The data originate from a study of blood T cell repertoires in COVID-19. Study context: From the United States, Italy and Spain came samples of acute and convalescent COVID-19. The analysed material was cDNA or gDNA that came from T cells, B-cell-depleted T cells, or PBMCs.

Germline-derived CDR1 and CDR2 are MRHNA and SNTAGT. V was pared by 4 bases and J by 10 bases, with 18 bases of the junction left unmatched. This CDR3 contains 18 residues. A Seattle source enrolled patients during active infection and followed them longitudinally. Here immunoSEQ multiplex PCR was the method, and the copy in TCRdb shows in-frame clones only, minus some. The sample lists 200,000 or so clones, around four fifths occurring once. The clonotype comes from a man between 60 and 75 years old with COVID-19, enrolled during active disease. The rearrangement uses TRBV6-4 and TRBJ1-6, with 8 bases matching TRBD1. The material sequenced was peripheral blood. The CDR3 is CASSGRDRLTAEGSPLHF. The DNA for the CDR3 is TGTGCCAGCAGTGGAAGGGACAGGCTTACAGCCGAGGGGTCACCCCTCCACTTT.